The clone carrying this T cell receptor (beta chain) came up a few times. Its antigen is unidentified. This entry is derived from a study of T-cell reconstitution after alpha-beta-depleted transplantation in children. The V and J ends lost 10 bases and 6 bases respectively, with 16 bases between them. CDR3 size: 13 residues. Germline V gene sequence: CDR1 MNHEY, CDR2 SMNVEV (reference sequence). Researchers prepared the TCRbeta library using unique molecular identifiers, the study reports. TCRdb passed the PCR reads through MiXCR, listing each CDR3 protein once. The sample carries around 580,000 distinct CDR3 sequences, about a quarter recorded once. The study's findings and limits: Newly made T cells mostly supplied T-cell counts and diversity one year after transplant. After transplant, at about two months, alpha-beta T cells were reportedly derived from several hundred expanded graft clones. High day-60 TCRbeta diversity in some patients came from surviving recipient T cells and thymic progenitors.

The source material was PBMCs, sampled before TCRalphabeta/CD19-depleted stem cell transplant. The receptor comes from a boy under two years old with Wiskott-Aldrich syndrome, due to receive a stem cell transplant. This chain links TRBV27 with TRBJ2-1; possibly TRBD1 for D (5 bases). In DNA form, the CDR3 reads TGTGCCACCCACGGACACGGTTTCAATGAGCAGTTCTTC. Its translation is CATHGHGFNEQFF.